This TCR beta chain came from a study of blood T cell repertoires in COVID-19. Whole-study context: T cells, B-cell-depleted T cells, or PBMCs provided the cDNA or gDNA that served as material.

In the original processing: Amplified reference gene primers provided the basis for estimating nucleated cell counts. TCRdb's copy holds only in-frame clones and misses some; the assay was immunoSEQ multiplex PCR. V and J calls and clone size are those listed in that table; D and trimming were worked out from the DNA. The table includes about 100,000 clones, about nine tenths detected once. The clonotype comes from a woman aged 50 to 60 with COVID-19, enrolled during active disease. The sequenced sample was peripheral blood.

The CDR3 spells CATSLSSGNTIYF. The CDR3 coding sequence is TGTGCCACCAGTCTCTCCTCTGGAAACACCATATATTTT. The genes are TRBV24-1 and TRBJ1-3, with D uncertain. The V end lost 6 bases, the J end lost 0 bases, and 5 bases lay between the germline ends. The CDR3 has 13 amino acids. CDR1 is KGHDR and CDR2 is SFDVKD in the germline V gene.